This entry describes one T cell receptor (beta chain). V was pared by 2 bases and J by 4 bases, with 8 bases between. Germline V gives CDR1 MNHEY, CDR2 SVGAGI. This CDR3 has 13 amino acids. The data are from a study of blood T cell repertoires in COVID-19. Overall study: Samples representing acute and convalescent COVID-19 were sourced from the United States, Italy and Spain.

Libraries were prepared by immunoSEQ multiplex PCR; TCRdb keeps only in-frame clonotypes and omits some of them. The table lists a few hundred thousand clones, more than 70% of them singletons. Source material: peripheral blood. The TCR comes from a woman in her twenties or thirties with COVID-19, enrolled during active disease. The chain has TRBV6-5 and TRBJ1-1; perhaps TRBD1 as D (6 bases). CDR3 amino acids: CASSYEGGTEAFF. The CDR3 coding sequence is TGTGCCAGCAGTTACGAAGGGGGCACTGAAGCTTTCTTT.